This TCR beta chain was profiled in a study of cytomegalovirus exposure and HLA in healthy donors. Study-wide points: Sequencing likely caused a cluster of highly shared sequence variants. Available immune exposure information covered CMV serostatus only. Presence/absence analysis assumed near-uniform sequencing depth across donors.

Germline V lookup: CDR1 LNHDA, CDR2 SQIVND (reference sequence). The CDR3 loop spans 13 amino acids. V shed 5 bases and J shed 2 bases, with 10 bases lying between them. This clone was picked up one time. Its cognate antigen is unknown. The donors, nominally healthy at sampling, likely had unrecorded immune exposures. PCR employed 60 Vbeta and 13 Jbeta primers. Measured with immunoSEQ multiplex PCR; TCRdb has only the in-frame clones, and not every one. The sample consists of 150,000 to 200,000 clones, roughly 73% of them appearing once. This chain joins TRBV19 and TRBJ2-7; D unresolved. The sample taken for sequencing was PBMCs. This receptor was obtained from a female donor in good health and CMV-seronegative. In DNA, the CDR3 is TGTGCCAGTAGTTCCCGAACAGCCTACGAGCAGTACTTC. It translates to CASSSRTAYEQYF.